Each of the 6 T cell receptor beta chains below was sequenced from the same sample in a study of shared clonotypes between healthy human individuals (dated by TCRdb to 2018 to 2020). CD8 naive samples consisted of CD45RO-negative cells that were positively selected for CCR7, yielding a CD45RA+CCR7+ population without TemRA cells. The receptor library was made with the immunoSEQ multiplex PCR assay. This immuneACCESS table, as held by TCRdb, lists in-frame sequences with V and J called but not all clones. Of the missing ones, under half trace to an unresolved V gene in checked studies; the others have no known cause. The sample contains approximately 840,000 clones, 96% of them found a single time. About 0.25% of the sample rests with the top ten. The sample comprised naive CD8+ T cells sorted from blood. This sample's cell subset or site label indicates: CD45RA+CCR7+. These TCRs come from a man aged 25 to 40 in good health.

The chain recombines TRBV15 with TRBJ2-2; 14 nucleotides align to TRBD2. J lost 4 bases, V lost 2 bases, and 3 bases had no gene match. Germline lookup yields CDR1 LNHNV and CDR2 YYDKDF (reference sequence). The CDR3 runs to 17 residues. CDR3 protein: CATSRPGLAGATGELFF. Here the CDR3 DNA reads TGTGCCACCAGCAGACCGGGACTAGCGGGAGCCACCGGGGAGCTGTTTTTT.

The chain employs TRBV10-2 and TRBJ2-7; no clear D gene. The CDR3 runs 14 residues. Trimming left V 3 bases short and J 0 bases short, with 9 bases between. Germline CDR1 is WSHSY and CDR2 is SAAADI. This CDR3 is CASSDWAPSYEQYF. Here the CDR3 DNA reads TGCGCCAGCAGTGACTGGGCGCCCTCCTACGAGCAGTACTTC.

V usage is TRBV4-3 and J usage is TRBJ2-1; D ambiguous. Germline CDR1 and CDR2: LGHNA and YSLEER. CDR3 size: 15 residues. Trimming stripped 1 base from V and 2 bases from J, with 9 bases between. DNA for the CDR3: TGCGCCAGCAGCCAAGGTAGTCCAACCTACAATGAGCAGTTCTTC. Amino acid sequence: CASSQGSPTYNEQFF.

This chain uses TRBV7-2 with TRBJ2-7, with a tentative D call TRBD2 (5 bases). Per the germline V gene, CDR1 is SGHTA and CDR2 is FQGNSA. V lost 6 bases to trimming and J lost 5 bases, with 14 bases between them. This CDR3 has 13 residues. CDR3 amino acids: CASRPIATNEQYF. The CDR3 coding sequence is TGTGCCAGCAGGCCAATAGCGACAAACGAGCAGTACTTC.

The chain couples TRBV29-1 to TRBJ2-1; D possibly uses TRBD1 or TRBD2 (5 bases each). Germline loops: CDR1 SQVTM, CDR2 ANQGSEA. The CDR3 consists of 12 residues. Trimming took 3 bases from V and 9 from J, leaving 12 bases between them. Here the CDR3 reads CSVDLQGVEQFF. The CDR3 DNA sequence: TGCAGCGTTGACCTCCAGGGAGTTGAGCAGTTCTTC.

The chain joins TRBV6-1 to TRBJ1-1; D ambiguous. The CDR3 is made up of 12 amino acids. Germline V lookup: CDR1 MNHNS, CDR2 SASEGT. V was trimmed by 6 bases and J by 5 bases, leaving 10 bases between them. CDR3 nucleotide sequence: TGTGCCAGCAGCGACCTAGGGACTGAAGCTTTCTTT. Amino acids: CASSDLGTEAFF.